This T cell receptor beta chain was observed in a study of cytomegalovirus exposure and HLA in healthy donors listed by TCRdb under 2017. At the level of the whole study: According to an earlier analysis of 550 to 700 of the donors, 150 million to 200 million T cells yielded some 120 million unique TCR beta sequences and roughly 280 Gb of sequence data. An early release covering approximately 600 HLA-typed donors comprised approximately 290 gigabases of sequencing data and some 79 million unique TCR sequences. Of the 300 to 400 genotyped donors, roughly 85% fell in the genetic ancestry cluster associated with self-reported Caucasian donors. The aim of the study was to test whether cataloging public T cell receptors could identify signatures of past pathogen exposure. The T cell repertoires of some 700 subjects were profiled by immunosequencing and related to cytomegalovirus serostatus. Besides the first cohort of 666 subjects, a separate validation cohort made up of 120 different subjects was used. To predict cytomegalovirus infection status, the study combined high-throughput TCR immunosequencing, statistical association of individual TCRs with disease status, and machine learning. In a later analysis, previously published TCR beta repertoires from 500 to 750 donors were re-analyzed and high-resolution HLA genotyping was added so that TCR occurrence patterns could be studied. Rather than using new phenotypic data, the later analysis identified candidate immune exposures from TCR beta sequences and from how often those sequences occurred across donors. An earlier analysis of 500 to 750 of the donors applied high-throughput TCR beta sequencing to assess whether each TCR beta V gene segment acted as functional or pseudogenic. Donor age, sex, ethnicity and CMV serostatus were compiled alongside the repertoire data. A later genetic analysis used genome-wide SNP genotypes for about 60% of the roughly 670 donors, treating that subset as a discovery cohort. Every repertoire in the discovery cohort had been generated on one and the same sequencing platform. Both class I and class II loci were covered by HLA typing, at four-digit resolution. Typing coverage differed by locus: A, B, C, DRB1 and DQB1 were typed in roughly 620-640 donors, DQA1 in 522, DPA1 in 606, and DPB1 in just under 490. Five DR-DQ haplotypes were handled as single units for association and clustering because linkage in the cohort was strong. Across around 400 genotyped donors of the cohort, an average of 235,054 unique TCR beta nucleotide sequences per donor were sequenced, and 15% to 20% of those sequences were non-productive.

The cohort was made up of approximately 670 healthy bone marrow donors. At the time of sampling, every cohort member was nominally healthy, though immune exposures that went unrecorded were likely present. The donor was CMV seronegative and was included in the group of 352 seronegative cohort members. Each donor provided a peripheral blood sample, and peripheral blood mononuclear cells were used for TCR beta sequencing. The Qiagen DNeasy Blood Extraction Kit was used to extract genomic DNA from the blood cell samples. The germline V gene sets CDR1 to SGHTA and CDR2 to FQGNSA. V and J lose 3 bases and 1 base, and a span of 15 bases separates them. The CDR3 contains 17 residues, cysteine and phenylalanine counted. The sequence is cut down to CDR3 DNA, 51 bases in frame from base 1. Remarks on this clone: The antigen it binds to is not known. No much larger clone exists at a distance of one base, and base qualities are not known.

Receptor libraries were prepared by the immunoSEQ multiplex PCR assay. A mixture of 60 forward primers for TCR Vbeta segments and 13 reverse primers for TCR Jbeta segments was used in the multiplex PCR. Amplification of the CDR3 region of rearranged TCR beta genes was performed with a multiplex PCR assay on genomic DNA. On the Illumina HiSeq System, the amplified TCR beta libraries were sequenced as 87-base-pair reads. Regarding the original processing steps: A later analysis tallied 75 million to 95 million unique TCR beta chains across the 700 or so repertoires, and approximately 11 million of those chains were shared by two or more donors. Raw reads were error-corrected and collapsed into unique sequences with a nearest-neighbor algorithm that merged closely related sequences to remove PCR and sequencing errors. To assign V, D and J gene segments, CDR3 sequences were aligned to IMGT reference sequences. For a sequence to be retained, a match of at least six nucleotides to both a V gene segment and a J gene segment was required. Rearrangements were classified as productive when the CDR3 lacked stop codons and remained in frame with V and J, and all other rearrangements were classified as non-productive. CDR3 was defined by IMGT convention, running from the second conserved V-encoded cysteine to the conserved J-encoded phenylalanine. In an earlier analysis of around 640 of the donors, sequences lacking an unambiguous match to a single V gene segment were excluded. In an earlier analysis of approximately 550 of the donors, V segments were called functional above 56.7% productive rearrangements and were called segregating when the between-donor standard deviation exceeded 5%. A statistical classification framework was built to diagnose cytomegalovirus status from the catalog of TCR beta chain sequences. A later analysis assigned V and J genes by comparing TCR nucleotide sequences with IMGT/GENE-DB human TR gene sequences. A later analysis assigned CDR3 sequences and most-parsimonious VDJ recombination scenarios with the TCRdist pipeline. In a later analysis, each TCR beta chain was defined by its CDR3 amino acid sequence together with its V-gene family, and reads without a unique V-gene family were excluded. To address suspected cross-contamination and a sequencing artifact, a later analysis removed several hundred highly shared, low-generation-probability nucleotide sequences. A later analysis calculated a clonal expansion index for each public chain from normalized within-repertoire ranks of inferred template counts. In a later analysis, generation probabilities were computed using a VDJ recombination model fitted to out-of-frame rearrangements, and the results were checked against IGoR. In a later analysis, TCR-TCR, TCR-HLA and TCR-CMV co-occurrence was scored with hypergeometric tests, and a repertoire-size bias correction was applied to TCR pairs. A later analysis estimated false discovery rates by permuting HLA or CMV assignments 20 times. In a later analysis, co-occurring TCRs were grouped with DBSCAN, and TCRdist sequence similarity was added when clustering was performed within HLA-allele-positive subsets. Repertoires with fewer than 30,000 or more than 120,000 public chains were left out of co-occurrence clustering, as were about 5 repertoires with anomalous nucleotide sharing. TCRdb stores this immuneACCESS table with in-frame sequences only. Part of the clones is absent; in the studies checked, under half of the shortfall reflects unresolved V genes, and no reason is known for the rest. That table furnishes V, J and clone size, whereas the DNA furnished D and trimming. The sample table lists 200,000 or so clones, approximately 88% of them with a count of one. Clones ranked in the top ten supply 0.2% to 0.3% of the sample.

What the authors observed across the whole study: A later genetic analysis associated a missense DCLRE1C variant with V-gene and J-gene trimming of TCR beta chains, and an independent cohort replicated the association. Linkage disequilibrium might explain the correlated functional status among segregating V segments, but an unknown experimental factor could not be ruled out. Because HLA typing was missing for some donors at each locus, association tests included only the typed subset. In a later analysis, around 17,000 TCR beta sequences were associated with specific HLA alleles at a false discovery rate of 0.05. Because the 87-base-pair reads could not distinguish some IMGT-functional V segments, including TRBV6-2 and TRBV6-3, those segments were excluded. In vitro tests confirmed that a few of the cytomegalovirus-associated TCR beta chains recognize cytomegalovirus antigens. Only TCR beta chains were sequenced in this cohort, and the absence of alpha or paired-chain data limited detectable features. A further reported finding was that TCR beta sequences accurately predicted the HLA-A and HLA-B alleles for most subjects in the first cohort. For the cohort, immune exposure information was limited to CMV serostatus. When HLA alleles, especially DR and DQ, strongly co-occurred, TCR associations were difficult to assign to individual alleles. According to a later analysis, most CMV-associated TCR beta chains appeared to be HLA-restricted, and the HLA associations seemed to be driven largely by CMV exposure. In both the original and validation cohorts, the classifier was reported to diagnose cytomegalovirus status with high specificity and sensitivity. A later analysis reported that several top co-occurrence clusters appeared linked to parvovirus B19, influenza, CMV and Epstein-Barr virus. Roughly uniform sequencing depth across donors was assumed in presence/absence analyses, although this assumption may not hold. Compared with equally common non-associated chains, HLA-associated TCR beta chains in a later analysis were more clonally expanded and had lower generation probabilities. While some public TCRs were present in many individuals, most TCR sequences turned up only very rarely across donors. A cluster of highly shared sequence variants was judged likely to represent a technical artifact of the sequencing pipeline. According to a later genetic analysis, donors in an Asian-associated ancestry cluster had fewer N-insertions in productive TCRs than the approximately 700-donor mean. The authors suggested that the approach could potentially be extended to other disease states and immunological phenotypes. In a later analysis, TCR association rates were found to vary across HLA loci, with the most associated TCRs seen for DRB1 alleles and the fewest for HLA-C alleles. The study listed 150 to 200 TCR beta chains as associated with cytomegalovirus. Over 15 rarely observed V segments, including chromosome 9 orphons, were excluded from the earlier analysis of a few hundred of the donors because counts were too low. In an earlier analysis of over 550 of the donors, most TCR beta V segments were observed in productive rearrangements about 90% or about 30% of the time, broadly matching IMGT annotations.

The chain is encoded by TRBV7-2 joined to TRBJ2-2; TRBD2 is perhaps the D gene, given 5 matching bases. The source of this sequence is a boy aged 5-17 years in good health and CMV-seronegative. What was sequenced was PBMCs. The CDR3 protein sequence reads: CASSLGQRQLNTGELFF. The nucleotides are TGTGCCAGCAGCTTGGGCCAGCGGCAGCTGAACACCGGGGAGCTGTTTTTT.